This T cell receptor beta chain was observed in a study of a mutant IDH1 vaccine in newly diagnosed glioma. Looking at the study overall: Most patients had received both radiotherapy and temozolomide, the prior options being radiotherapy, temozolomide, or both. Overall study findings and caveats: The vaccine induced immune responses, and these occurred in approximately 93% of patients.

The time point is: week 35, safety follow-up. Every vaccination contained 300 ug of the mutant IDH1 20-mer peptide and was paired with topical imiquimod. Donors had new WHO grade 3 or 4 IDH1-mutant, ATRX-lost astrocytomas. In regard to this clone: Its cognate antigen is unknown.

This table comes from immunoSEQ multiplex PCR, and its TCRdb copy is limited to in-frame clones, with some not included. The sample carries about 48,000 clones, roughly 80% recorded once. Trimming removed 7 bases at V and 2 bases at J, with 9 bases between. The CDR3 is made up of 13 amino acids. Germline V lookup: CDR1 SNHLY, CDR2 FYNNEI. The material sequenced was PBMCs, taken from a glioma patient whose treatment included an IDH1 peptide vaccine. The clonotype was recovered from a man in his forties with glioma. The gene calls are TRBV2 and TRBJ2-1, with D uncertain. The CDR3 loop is CASTALTYNEQFF. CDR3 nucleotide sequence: TGTGCCAGCACGGCGTTGACCTACAATGAGCAGTTCTTC.